The rows below give T cell receptor beta chains drawn from one sample of a study of blood T cell repertoires in COVID-19. Assay: immunoSEQ multiplex PCR; the TCRdb copy retains only in-frame clones and omits some. The sample has more than 200,000 clones, roughly four fifths seen once. Sequencing was performed on peripheral blood. The receptors come from a man aged 80 or over with acute or convalescent COVID-19. The CDR3 runs from the conserved cysteine through the conserved F or W. Each record gives: J gene, V gene, CDR3 protein.

>TRBJ2-7|TRBV7-7
CASRREGDYEQYF
>TRBJ2-1|TRBV3-1/TRBV3-2
CASSRWIGLAGGNEQFF
>TRBJ2-3|TRBV5-1
CASSLIMRDTQYF
>TRBJ2-1|TRBV5-1
CASTYSGDSYNEQFF
>TRBJ1-5|TRBV18
CASSPTGNDQPQHF
>TRBJ2-5|TRBV9
CASSVESGRYQETQYF
>TRBJ1-2|TRBV5-6
CASSVGQGYGYTF
>TRBJ2-5|TRBV5-1
CASSLASGQISGETQYF
>TRBJ2-1|TRBV28
CASSPGLAGGIFYNEQFF
>TRBJ2-1|TRBV29-1
CSVGGGRARNEQFF
>TRBJ1-6|TRBV5-1
CASSLEARGSSPLHF
>TRBJ1-3|TRBV30
CAYGQALGNTIYF
>TRBJ1-4|TRBV5-1
CASSRREAQGEKLFF
>TRBJ2-5|TRBV5-4
CASSLQGLAGGKETQYF
>TRBJ2-1|TRBV9
CASSVVGAGAYNEQFF
>TRBJ1-2|TRBV18
CASSPPLTGGGYGYTF
>TRBJ1-6|TRBV19
CASSPGVGNSPLHF
>TRBJ1-2|TRBV9
CASSPPGGWDGYTF
>TRBJ1-2|TRBV19
CASSVSWAFYGYTF
>TRBJ1-1|TRBV11-2
CASSRQHLNTEAFF
>TRBJ1-2|TRBV28
CASSPPRTGEIYGYTF
>TRBJ1-5|TRBV12-3/TRBV12-4
CASSRAGDQPQHF
>TRBJ1-1|TRBV5-1
CASSLAGGARTEAFF
>TRBJ1-6|TRBV3-1/TRBV3-2
CASSQGGRGAGSPLHF
>TRBJ2-5|TRBV5-6
CASSFRTGMVETQYF
>TRBJ2-7|TRBV19
CASSASGGTSYEQYF
>TRBJ1-3|TRBV18
CASSRDSGNTIYF
>TRBJ2-3|TRBV5-1
CASSLVGGTGTRTDTQYF
>TRBJ1-2|TRBV6-6
CASSTMRASSGDYTF
>TRBJ2-5|TRBV27
CASSLLRPAGGPETQYF
>TRBJ2-7|TRBV21-1
CASSIKPDRDGHKISYEQYF
>TRBJ2-7|TRBV18
CASSPNHGRTGYSRYEQYF
>TRBJ1-2|TRBV12-3/TRBV12-4
CASRGQYGYTF
>TRBJ2-7|TRBV2
CASIRSGGAYEQYF
>TRBJ2-3|TRBV5-1
CASSSGTGTSGGSTDTQYF
>TRBJ1-2|TRBV5-4
CASSSIQGTIYGYTF
>TRBJ2-7|TRBV7-3
CASSLTASYEQYF
>TRBJ1-5|TRBV30
CAWSADRHSNQPQHF
>TRBJ1-5|TRBV27
CASSLGREGNQPQHF
>TRBJ1-2|TRBV3-1/TRBV3-2
CASSEHRDGYTF
>TRBJ2-2|TRBV21-1
CASSNRDRGQVGELFF
>TRBJ1-5|TRBV19
CASSIEYSMGNQPQHF
>TRBJ1-2|TRBV6-1
CASSEDGYRGNYGYTF
>TRBJ1-6|TRBV27
CASSGGLGNSPLHF
>TRBJ1-5|TRBV6-2/TRBV6-3
CASSTYGLSNQPQHF
>TRBJ2-7|TRBV6-5
CASTPRLGDEQYF
>TRBJ2-1|TRBV28
CASSSPGTGFYNEQFF